This T cell receptor beta chain was recorded in a study of glioma-infiltrating T cells (dated by TCRdb to the mid-2010s). Broadly, across the study: Glioma tissue, non-neoplastic brain tissue and matched peripheral blood mononuclear cells were used as sources from which TCR alpha- and beta-chain repertoires were sequenced. To gauge divergence between tissue and blood T-cell populations, every tissue-infiltrating repertoire was compared against the peripheral blood repertoire from the same patient. Three low-grade glioma patients, 7 to 9 primary glioblastoma patients and three non-glioma patients contributing non-neoplastic brain tissue were included in the paired cohort.

Details on this clonotype: This receptor's antigen is unknown. One base away there is no much larger clone; base qualities are not given.

Broader findings and caveats from the paper: In non-neoplastic patients, VJ-independent divergence between tissue and blood fell below expectation, whereas in all gliomas, and especially in low-grade gliomas, the divergence rose above expectation. Group comparisons rested on small numbers: three non-neoplastic, three low-grade glioma and seven or eight glioblastoma patients. Tissue and blood shared very few CDR3 sequences, a result attributed to high CDR3 diversity and limited sampling.

TCR alpha and beta CDR3 regions were amplified with the iRepertoire nested amplicon-rescue multiplex PCR (arm-PCR) platform from RNA. One-step reverse transcription and amplification used about 95-450 ng of tissue mRNA or PBMC total RNA as input. Following bead purification, Illumina adapters were added by a secondary multiplex PCR, and the libraries were gel-purified between 200 and 400 bp. Internal 6-nucleotide barcodes were carried by the libraries and were used for demultiplexing. The libraries were sequenced on an Illumina MiSeq using 2x220 or 2x250 nucleotide paired-end reads. In the original analysis: FLASH 1.2.11 was used to merge paired reads, and BWA-MEM then aligned the reads to the GRCh37 human genome before TRA and TRB reads were extracted. For V and J assignment, an IMGT-derived reference of cassette sequences and CDR3 motifs that included pseudogenes was used. Reads were translated in three frames, and productive CDR3s were defined as those with a C...FGXG motif and no stop codons. A clonotype was defined as a unique combination of a V-J cassette pair and a CDR3 amino acid sequence. Reads were filtered by Hamming distance, thresholded by each sample's sequence error rate in mapped regions. TCRdb reanalyzed the raw reads on its own, using fastp at Q25 for trimming and MiXCR for clone calling, and kept in-frame beta chains. Identical CDR3 protein sequences are pooled into one entry, listed with their most common genes and DNA. The authors' filters were not applied to this entry. For this sample there are 160,000 or so distinct CDR3 sequences; around 42% appear just once. Roughly 5.2% of the sample comes from the top ten.

Sequencing input: glioma tissue, nonneoplastic brain tissue, or PBMCs (not recorded which). This TCR was sampled from a human donor with low-grade glioma or glioblastoma, undergoing nonglioma brain surgery, or in good health (not recorded which).

The CDR3 is CASSFGREQFF. DNA sequence: TGTGCCAGCAGTTTCGGGCGAGAGCAGTTCTTC. Recombination linked TRBV12-3 or TRBV12-4 to TRBJ2-1; the D gene assignment is ambiguous. The CDR3, cysteine through phenylalanine, is 11 amino acids long. CDR3 DNA only is kept here, 33 bases in frame from base 1. V is cut by 3 bases and J by 10 bases, and the space between the germline ends is 7 bases.